Only a few counts were recorded for the clone carrying this TCR beta chain. The data were obtained in a study of identical twins. TCRdb re-derived calls from the 5' RACE reads in MiXCR, one entry per CDR3 protein. Among around 680,000 distinct CDR3 sequences listed, less than 10% were seen once. These data are also associated with another study on yellow fever vaccine responses in identical twins.

The TCR comes from a woman under 30 in good health. Sequencing input: PBMCs.

The CDR3: CASSLDLLAGGRPQYF. CDR3 DNA: TGTGCCAGCAGCTTAGATCTACTAGCGGGAGGGCGGCCGCAGTATTTT. The chain recombines TRBV14 with TRBJ2-3, with 13 bases that match TRBD2. This CDR3 is 16 amino acids long. From germline, CDR1 is SGHDN and CDR2 FVKESK. The V segment lost 5 bases and the J segment 10 bases; nucleotides outside the gene matches: 12.